This TCR beta chain is from a study of blood T cell repertoires in COVID-19. Study information: The samples span acute and convalescent COVID-19 from the United States, Italy and Spain. T cells, B-cell-depleted T cells, or PBMCs supplied cDNA or gDNA.

The V gene end was trimmed by 7 bases and the J gene end by 1 base; junction bases not matched to a gene: 6. The CDR3 runs 15 residues. Germline CDR1 reads MNHEY; CDR2 reads SVGAGI. In the authors' workflow: Researchers report that nucleated cell counts were estimated from reference gene primer amplification. Here immunoSEQ multiplex PCR was the method, and the copy in TCRdb shows in-frame clones only, minus some. The V and J calls and clone size come from that table; D and trimming were worked out from the DNA. The data show approximately 66,000 clones, with about nine tenths seen just once and over 20% held by the top ten.

The clonotype comes from a woman aged 45-60 years with active or convalescent COVID-19. This chain joins TRBV6-5 and TRBJ1-1; 10 bases match TRBD1. Sequencing used peripheral blood. CDR3 nucleotides: TGTGCCAGCATCGTCGACAGGGGGCCGAACACTGAAGCTTTCTTT. It yields the protein CASIVDRGPNTEAFF.